This is a list of T cell receptor beta chains from one sample in a study of CD8 T cells in ankylosing spondylitis. TCRdb re-called the 5' RACE reads through MiXCR, storing one row per CDR3 protein. Of roughly 240,000 distinct CDR3 sequences listed, more than 25% are singletons. Sequenced material: blood, either unsorted or a sorted T cell fraction (not recorded which). The receptor set was obtained from a male donor with ankylosing spondylitis or in good health (not recorded which). Both conserved end residues are part of each CDR3. The order of the fields is V gene, clone size, J gene, D gene, CDR3 protein, CDR3 DNA. D genes are given only for firm matches. Clone size appears in some rows only: once, few, many, or a class for an expanded clone.

V gene: TRBV12-3/TRBV12-4; clone size: NA; J gene: TRBJ2-5; D gene: NA; CDR3 protein: CASSLDGLAQETQYF; CDR3 DNA: TGTGCCAGCAGTTTAGACGGGCTAGCTCAAGAGACCCAGTACTTC
V gene: TRBV7-9; clone size: few; J gene: TRBJ2-5; D gene: TRBD2; CDR3 protein: CASSWGGSRGETQYF; CDR3 DNA: TGTGCCAGCAGCTGGGGCGGTTCGCGGGGGGAGACCCAGTACTTC
V gene: TRBV20-1; clone size: once; J gene: TRBJ1-5; D gene: TRBD1; CDR3 protein: CCARGHLAGGNQPQHF; CDR3 DNA: TGCTGTGCTAGGGGGCACCTTGCGGGGGGCAATCAGCCCCAGCATTTT
V gene: TRBV20-1; clone size: NA; J gene: TRBJ2-7; D gene: NA; CDR3 protein: CSAMAGDSYEQYF; CDR3 DNA: TGCAGTGCTATGGCCGGCGACAGCTACGAGCAGTACTTC
V gene: TRBV29-1; clone size: NA; J gene: TRBJ2-2; D gene: TRBD1; CDR3 protein: CSVEAGGQGRTGELFF; CDR3 DNA: TGCAGCGTTGAAGCGGGCGGACAGGGTAGAACCGGGGAGCTGTTTTTT
V gene: TRBV20-1; clone size: NA; J gene: TRBJ2-7; D gene: NA; CDR3 protein: CSAPGGISAYEQYF; CDR3 DNA: TGCAGTGCTCCCGGAGGGATTTCTGCCTACGAGCAGTACTTC
V gene: TRBV7-6; clone size: few; J gene: TRBJ2-3; D gene: NA; CDR3 protein: CASSLSVRGDTDTQYF; CDR3 DNA: TGTGCCAGCAGCTTAAGTGTCAGGGGAGACACAGATACGCAGTATTTT
V gene: TRBV27; clone size: NA; J gene: TRBJ2-7; D gene: NA; CDR3 protein: CASMGGEDYEQYF; CDR3 DNA: TGTGCCAGCATGGGGGGTGAAGACTACGAGCAGTACTTC
V gene: TRBV7-9; clone size: NA; J gene: TRBJ1-2; D gene: NA; CDR3 protein: CASSMLGAHTF; CDR3 DNA: TGTGCCAGCAGCATGCTGGGCGCCCACACCTTC
V gene: TRBV12-3/TRBV12-4; clone size: NA; J gene: TRBJ1-5; D gene: TRBD1; CDR3 protein: CASGRQGIDNQPQHF; CDR3 DNA: TGTGCCAGCGGGCGACAGGGAATCGACAATCAGCCCCAGCATTTT
V gene: TRBV29-1; clone size: NA; J gene: TRBJ2-1; D gene: NA; CDR3 protein: CSAANNEQFF; CDR3 DNA: TGCAGCGCCGCCAACAATGAGCAGTTCTTC
V gene: TRBV12-3/TRBV12-4; clone size: NA; J gene: TRBJ1-2; D gene: NA; CDR3 protein: CASSLFASPTGGYTF; CDR3 DNA: TGTGCCAGCAGTTTATTTGCCAGCCCCACGGGAGGCTACACCTTC
V gene: TRBV4-1; clone size: NA; J gene: TRBJ2-7; D gene: NA; CDR3 protein: CASSQEVGAGSYEQYF; CDR3 DNA: TGCGCCAGCAGCCAAGAAGTAGGGGCTGGCTCCTACGAGCAGTACTTC
V gene: TRBV20-1; clone size: many; J gene: TRBJ2-7; D gene: NA; CDR3 protein: CSARTDMYEQYF; CDR3 DNA: TGCAGTGCTAGAACTGACATGTACGAGCAGTACTTC
V gene: TRBV20-1; clone size: NA; J gene: TRBJ1-1; D gene: NA; CDR3 protein: CSARTERFGFF; CDR3 DNA: TGCAGTGCTAGGACGGAGCGGTTCGGTTTCTTT
V gene: TRBV20-1; clone size: NA; J gene: TRBJ2-2; D gene: NA; CDR3 protein: CSAGDTSNTGELFF; CDR3 DNA: TGCAGTGCCGGGGACACTTCGAACACCGGGGAGCTGTTTTTT
V gene: TRBV7-9; clone size: NA; J gene: TRBJ1-1; D gene: NA; CDR3 protein: CASNLGGGTEAFF; CDR3 DNA: TGTGCCAGCAACCTTGGAGGGGGCACTGAAGCTTTCTTT
V gene: TRBV5-4; clone size: once; J gene: TRBJ2-6; D gene: TRBD2; CDR3 protein: CASSLGNPIAGASGANVLTF; CDR3 DNA: TGTGCCAGCAGCTTGGGGAACCCTATAGCGGGAGCCTCTGGGGCCAACGTCCTGACTTTC
V gene: TRBV9; clone size: NA; J gene: TRBJ2-1; D gene: TRBD1; CDR3 protein: CASSPGTVTSEQFF; CDR3 DNA: TGTGCCAGCAGCCCAGGGACAGTGACAAGTGAGCAGTTCTTC
V gene: TRBV12-3/TRBV12-4; clone size: many; J gene: TRBJ2-3; D gene: TRBD1; CDR3 protein: CASSFGQGTDTQYF; CDR3 DNA: TGTGCTAGCAGCTTTGGACAGGGGACAGATACGCAGTATTTT
V gene: TRBV20-1; clone size: NA; J gene: TRBJ2-5; D gene: TRBD1; CDR3 protein: CSATTGTGELWETQYF; CDR3 DNA: TGCAGTGCTACCACGGGGACAGGGGAACTGTGGGAGACCCAGTACTTC
V gene: TRBV11-2; clone size: few; J gene: TRBJ2-5; D gene: TRBD1; CDR3 protein: CASSSYGTGVGETQYF; CDR3 DNA: TGTGCCAGCAGCTCATATGGGACAGGGGTAGGGGAGACCCAGTACTTC
V gene: TRBV20-1; clone size: NA; J gene: TRBJ2-1; D gene: TRBD2; CDR3 protein: CSVLAGASSYNEQFF; CDR3 DNA: TGCAGTGTTTTAGCGGGGGCTAGCTCCTACAATGAGCAGTTCTTC
V gene: TRBV5-5; clone size: NA; J gene: TRBJ2-5; D gene: TRBD1; CDR3 protein: CASSHRTGEETQYF; CDR3 DNA: TGTGCCAGCAGTCACCGGACAGGGGAAGAGACCCAGTACTTC
V gene: TRBV7-9; clone size: NA; J gene: TRBJ1-2; D gene: NA; CDR3 protein: CASSLLGPRVNYGYTF; CDR3 DNA: TGTGCCAGCAGCTTGCTCGGGCCCAGGGTAAACTATGGCTACACCTTC
V gene: TRBV6-5; clone size: NA; J gene: TRBJ1-2; D gene: NA; CDR3 protein: CASSSPDIGYGYTF; CDR3 DNA: TGTGCCAGCAGTTCTCCAGACATCGGCTATGGCTACACCTTC
V gene: TRBV29-1; clone size: few; J gene: TRBJ2-3; D gene: TRBD1; CDR3 protein: CSVGTGDHGDTQYF; CDR3 DNA: TGCAGCGTTGGGACAGGGGATCATGGAGATACGCAGTATTTT
V gene: TRBV10-3; clone size: NA; J gene: TRBJ2-1; D gene: TRBD2; CDR3 protein: CAIRKDRDYNNEQFF; CDR3 DNA: TGTGCCATCAGAAAGGACCGGGACTACAACAATGAGCAGTTCTTC
V gene: TRBV9; clone size: NA; J gene: TRBJ2-5; D gene: NA; CDR3 protein: CASSVGFGRETQYF; CDR3 DNA: TGTGCCAGCAGCGTAGGGTTTGGCAGAGAGACCCAGTACTTC
V gene: TRBV6-5; clone size: NA; J gene: TRBJ1-6; D gene: NA; CDR3 protein: CASSYRSNNSPLHF; CDR3 DNA: TGTGCCAGCAGTTACCGAAGTAATAATTCACCCCTCCACTTT
V gene: TRBV27; clone size: NA; J gene: TRBJ1-1; D gene: NA; CDR3 protein: CASSLMANTEAFF; CDR3 DNA: TGTGCCAGCAGTTTAATGGCCAACACTGAAGCTTTCTTT
V gene: TRBV20-1; clone size: many; J gene: TRBJ2-2; D gene: TRBD1; CDR3 protein: CSAPRQGANTGELFF; CDR3 DNA: TGCAGTGCCCCCAGACAGGGAGCGAACACCGGGGAGCTGTTTTTT
V gene: TRBV20-1; clone size: few; J gene: TRBJ1-1; D gene: NA; CDR3 protein: CSAPDRTEAFF; CDR3 DNA: TGCAGTGCTCCCGACAGGACTGAAGCTTTCTTT
V gene: TRBV12-3/TRBV12-4; clone size: few; J gene: TRBJ2-5; D gene: NA; CDR3 protein: CASSLSAGGETQYF; CDR3 DNA: TGTGCCAGCAGTTTGTCCGCCGGGGGAGAGACCCAGTACTTC
V gene: TRBV15; clone size: NA; J gene: TRBJ2-7; D gene: NA; CDR3 protein: CATSRGNYEQYF; CDR3 DNA: TGTGCCACCAGCAGAGGCAACTACGAGCAGTACTTC
V gene: TRBV12-3/TRBV12-4; clone size: NA; J gene: TRBJ2-1; D gene: NA; CDR3 protein: CASSLGSPNNEQFF; CDR3 DNA: TGTGCCAGCAGTTTAGGTTCACCCAACAATGAGCAGTTCTTC
V gene: TRBV7-2; clone size: NA; J gene: TRBJ2-1; D gene: TRBD2; CDR3 protein: CASSRTSANEQFF; CDR3 DNA: TGTGCCAGCAGCAGGACTAGCGCTAATGAGCAGTTCTTC
V gene: TRBV12-3/TRBV12-4; clone size: NA; J gene: TRBJ2-7; D gene: NA; CDR3 protein: CASSFLYEQYF; CDR3 DNA: TGTGCCAGCAGTTTTCTATACGAGCAGTACTTC
V gene: TRBV12-3/TRBV12-4; clone size: few; J gene: TRBJ2-3; D gene: NA; CDR3 protein: CASSFSRLEDTQYF; CDR3 DNA: TGTGCCAGCAGTTTTTCCAGGCTAGAGGATACGCAGTATTTT
V gene: TRBV12-3/TRBV12-4; clone size: NA; J gene: TRBJ2-3; D gene: TRBD2; CDR3 protein: CASTGGGAGVSDTQYF; CDR3 DNA: TGTGCCAGCACCGGCGGGGGGGCCGGAGTGTCAGATACGCAGTATTTT
V gene: TRBV20-1; clone size: NA; J gene: TRBJ2-1; D gene: NA; CDR3 protein: CSARVVRSGNEQFF; CDR3 DNA: TGCAGTGCTAGAGTGGTACGGAGTGGCAATGAGCAGTTCTTC
V gene: TRBV6-5; clone size: few; J gene: TRBJ1-5; D gene: TRBD1; CDR3 protein: CASSYEGARAHQPQHF; CDR3 DNA: TGTGCCAGCAGTTACGAGGGGGCGCGTGCCCATCAGCCCCAGCATTTT
V gene: TRBV7-2; clone size: NA; J gene: TRBJ2-5; D gene: NA; CDR3 protein: CASSSLSRETQYF; CDR3 DNA: TGTGCCAGCAGCTCCTTATCGCGGGAGACCCAGTACTTC
V gene: TRBV5-5; clone size: NA; J gene: TRBJ1-1; D gene: NA; CDR3 protein: CASKVTDYMNTEAFF; CDR3 DNA: TGTGCCAGCAAGGTGACAGATTATATGAACACTGAAGCTTTCTTT
V gene: TRBV6-2/TRBV6-3; clone size: NA; J gene: TRBJ2-7; D gene: TRBD1; CDR3 protein: CASHGDSFSYEQYF; CDR3 DNA: TGTGCCAGCCACGGGGACAGCTTCTCTTACGAGCAGTACTTC
V gene: TRBV20-1; clone size: NA; J gene: TRBJ2-1; D gene: TRBD2; CDR3 protein: CSASSWERGASYNEQFF; CDR3 DNA: TGCAGTGCTAGCTCCTGGGAGCGGGGGGCTTCCTACAATGAGCAGTTCTTC
V gene: TRBV5-1; clone size: NA; J gene: TRBJ2-2; D gene: NA; CDR3 protein: CASSPPSGDNTGELFF; CDR3 DNA: TGCGCCAGCAGCCCACCCTCAGGGGATAACACCGGGGAGCTGTTTTTT